This TCR beta chain was documented in a study of PD-1 blockade in classical Hodgkin lymphoma. Regarding time point: cycle 4 day 1 (C4D1), after less than 7 weeks of nivolumab. Every patient was affected by relapse after autologous stem cell transplantation, while exposure to brentuximab vedotin was not uniform. Points from the study as a whole: A reduction in baseline TCR diversity was reportedly seen in newly diagnosed patients relative to healthy donors. When nivolumab was started under 1 year after ASCT, patients were excluded. Similar baseline diversity was found in complete responders and newly diagnosed patients. Diversity in CD4+ TCRs, unlike that measured in CD8+ TCRs, had risen significantly by C4D1.

Per the germline V gene, CDR1 is WSHSY and CDR2 is SAAADI. Losses at the gene ends were 6 bases for V and 5 bases for J; bases not matched to a gene: 1. The CDR3 totals 14 residues. In the case of this clone: No antigen is known for it.

Sequencing used immunoSEQ multiplex PCR; TCRdb keeps in-frame clones, though not all of them. The sample yields tens of thousands of clones, 90% seen once. The sequenced sample was peripheral blood mononuclear cells (PBMCs), obtained before the fourth cycle of nivolumab. The TCR originated in a human donor with classical Hodgkin lymphoma. V gene TRBV10-2 combines with J gene TRBJ2-1; 13 bases agree with TRBD2. In DNA, the CDR3 is TGCGCCAGCAGACTAGCGGGGGGGAACAATGAGCAGTTCTTC. Translation: CASRLAGGNNEQFF.